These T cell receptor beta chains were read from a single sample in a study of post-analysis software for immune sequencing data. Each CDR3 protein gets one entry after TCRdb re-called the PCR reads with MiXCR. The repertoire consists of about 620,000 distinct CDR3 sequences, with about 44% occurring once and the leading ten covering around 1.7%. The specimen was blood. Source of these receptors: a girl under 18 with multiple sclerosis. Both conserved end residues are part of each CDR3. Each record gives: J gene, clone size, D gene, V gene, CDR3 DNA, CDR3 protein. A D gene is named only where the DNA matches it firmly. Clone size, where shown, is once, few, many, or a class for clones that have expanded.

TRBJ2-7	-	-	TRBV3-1	TGTGCCAGCAGCCAAGCACAGGGAAGGTACGAGCAGTACTTC	CASSQAQGRYEQYF
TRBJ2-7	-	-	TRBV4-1	TGCGCCAGCAGGAGAGTTGGGGACGCAGCCTACGAGCAGTACTTC	CASRRVGDAAYEQYF
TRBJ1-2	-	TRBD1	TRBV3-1	TGTGCCAGCGGGGGGCGGACAGGGGTCGGCTACACCTTC	CASGGRTGVGYTF
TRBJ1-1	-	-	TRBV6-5	TGTGCCACCGGACGGGAGAACACTGAAGCTTTCTTT	CATGRENTEAFF
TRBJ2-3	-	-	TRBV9	TGTGCCAGCAGCTCCCCGGGACTCTCCACAGATACGCAGTATTTT	CASSSPGLSTDTQYF
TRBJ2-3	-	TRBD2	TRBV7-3	TGTGCCAGCAGCCGGGGAAGCGGGGGGCCCGGCACAGATACGCAGTATTTT	CASSRGSGGPGTDTQYF
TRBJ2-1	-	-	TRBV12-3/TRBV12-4	TGTGCCAGCAGGACAGGCCTGAGCTATGAGCAGTTCTTC	CASRTGLSYEQFF
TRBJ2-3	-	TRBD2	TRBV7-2	TGTGCCAGCAGCCTTCGACTAGCCAGGGAGAGCACAGATACGCAGTATTTT	CASSLRLARESTDTQYF
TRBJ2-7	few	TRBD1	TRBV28	TGTGCCAGCAACCCATCAGGGGGCGAGCAGTACTTC	CASNPSGGEQYF
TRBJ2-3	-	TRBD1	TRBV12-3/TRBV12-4	TGTGCCAGCGTGAGGAACAGGGGAACAGATACGCAGTATTTT	CASVRNRGTDTQYF
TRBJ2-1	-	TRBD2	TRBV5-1	TGCGCCAGCAGCTTGTCTAACGGGAGGTCCCTGACCTTCTACAATGAGCAGTTCTTC	CASSLSNGRSLTFYNEQFF
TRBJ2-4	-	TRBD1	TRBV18	TGTGCCAGCTCACCGTATAGGACAGGGCGGTACATTCAGTACTTC	CASSPYRTGRYIQYF
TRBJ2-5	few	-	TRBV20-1	TGCAGTGCTCCGTGGGCGGTCCAAGAGACCCAGTACTTC	CSAPWAVQETQYF
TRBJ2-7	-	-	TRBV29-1	TGCAGCGTTGGTCTTCGAATGGGACCCCACGAGCAGTACTTC	CSVGLRMGPHEQYF
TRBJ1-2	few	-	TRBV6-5	TGTGCCAGCCGGAAGTCAGGGCGGCATGGCTACACCTTC	CASRKSGRHGYTF
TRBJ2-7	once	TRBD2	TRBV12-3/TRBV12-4	TGTACCAGCAGTTTTAGACTAGCGGGAGGCTCCTACGAGCAGTACTTC	CTSSFRLAGGSYEQYF
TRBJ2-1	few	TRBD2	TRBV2	TGTGCCAGCCTAATAGCGGGAGCTAATGAGCAGTTCTTC	CASLIAGANEQFF
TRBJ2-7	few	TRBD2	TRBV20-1	TGCAGTGCGGAGCGGGGGCAGGGTATCAACGAGCAGTACTTC	CSAERGQGINEQYF
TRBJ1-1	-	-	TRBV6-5	TGTGCCAGCAGTTACTCAAAACAGGTGAACACTGAAGCTTTCTTT	CASSYSKQVNTEAFF
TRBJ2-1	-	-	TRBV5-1	TGCGCCAGCAGCTTGGGTTCTAGCAGATACAATGAGCAGTTCTTC	CASSLGSSRYNEQFF
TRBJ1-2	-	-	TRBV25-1	TGTGCCAGCAGTGACCGGACAGTTCGCTATGGCTACACCTTC	CASSDRTVRYGYTF
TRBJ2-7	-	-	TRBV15	TGTGCCACCAGCAGAGAAGGGGCTTCCTACGAGCAGTACTTC	CATSREGASYEQYF
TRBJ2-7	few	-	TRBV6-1	TGTGCCAGCAGACAGGCCGAGGAGCAGTACTTC	CASRQAEEQYF
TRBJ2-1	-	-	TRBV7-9	TGTGCCAGCGGGCCGTTAGGGTATGAGCAGTTCTTC	CASGPLGYEQFF
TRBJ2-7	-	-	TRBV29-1	TGCAGCGCTCATGACGGTTACGAGCAGTACTTC	CSAHDGYEQYF
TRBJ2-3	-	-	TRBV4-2	TGTGCCAGCAGCCAAGATGCCGTTTTTAGAAGCACAGATACGCAGTATTTT	CASSQDAVFRSTDTQYF
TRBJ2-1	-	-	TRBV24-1	TGTGCCTCCAGTGTGGTGGAGAATAATGAGCAGTTCTTC	CASSVVENNEQFF
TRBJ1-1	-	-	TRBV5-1	TGCGCCGGCAGCTTGGCCGGAGTGACTGAAGCTTTCTTT	CAGSLAGVTEAFF
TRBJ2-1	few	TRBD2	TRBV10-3	TGTGCCATCACCCCTAAAGGGACTAGCGGATTCTTAAGCTCCTACAATGAGCAGTTCTTC	CAITPKGTSGFLSSYNEQFF
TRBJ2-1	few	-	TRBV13	TGTGCCAACAGCCTGAGGGGGGTCAATGAGCAGTTCTTC	CANSLRGVNEQFF
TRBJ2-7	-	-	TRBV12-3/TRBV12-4	TGTGCCAGCAGTGCCCTCGGACAGCTTGAGGACGAGCAGTACTTC	CASSALGQLEDEQYF
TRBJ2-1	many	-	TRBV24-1	TGTGCCACCAGTGATCACGGCGGGAACAATGAGCAGTTCTTC	CATSDHGGNNEQFF
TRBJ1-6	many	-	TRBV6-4	TGTGCCAGCAGTGACTCGGACAATTCACCCCTCCACTTT	CASSDSDNSPLHF
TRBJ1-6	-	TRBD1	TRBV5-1	TGCGCCAGCAGCCTCCGGGACAGGTCCGTTTCACCCCTCCACTTT	CASSLRDRSVSPLHF
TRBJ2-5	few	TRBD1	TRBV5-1	TGCGCCAGCAGCACGCAGACAGGGCTGGAGACCCAGTACTTC	CASSTQTGLETQYF
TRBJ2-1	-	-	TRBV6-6	TGTGCCAGCAAGGTCGGGCCGAGCTCCTACAATGAGCAGTTCTTC	CASKVGPSSYNEQFF
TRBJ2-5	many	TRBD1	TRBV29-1	TGCAGCGTCCCAGGACAGGGTCAAGAGACCCAGTACTTC	CSVPGQGQETQYF
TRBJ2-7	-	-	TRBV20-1	TGCAGTGCTCAAGTAGATTCCTACGAGCAGTACTTC	CSAQVDSYEQYF
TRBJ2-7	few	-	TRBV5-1	TGCGCCAGCAGCTTCGACCTGGGCGAGCAGTACTTC	CASSFDLGEQYF
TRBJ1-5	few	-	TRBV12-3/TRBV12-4	TGTGCCAGCAGTTTTGGGGGGGCTCAGCCCCAGCATTTT	CASSFGGAQPQHF
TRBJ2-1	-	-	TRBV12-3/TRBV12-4	TGTGCCAGCAGTTTTGCCGGGAGTCTCGATGAGCAGTTCTTC	CASSFAGSLDEQFF